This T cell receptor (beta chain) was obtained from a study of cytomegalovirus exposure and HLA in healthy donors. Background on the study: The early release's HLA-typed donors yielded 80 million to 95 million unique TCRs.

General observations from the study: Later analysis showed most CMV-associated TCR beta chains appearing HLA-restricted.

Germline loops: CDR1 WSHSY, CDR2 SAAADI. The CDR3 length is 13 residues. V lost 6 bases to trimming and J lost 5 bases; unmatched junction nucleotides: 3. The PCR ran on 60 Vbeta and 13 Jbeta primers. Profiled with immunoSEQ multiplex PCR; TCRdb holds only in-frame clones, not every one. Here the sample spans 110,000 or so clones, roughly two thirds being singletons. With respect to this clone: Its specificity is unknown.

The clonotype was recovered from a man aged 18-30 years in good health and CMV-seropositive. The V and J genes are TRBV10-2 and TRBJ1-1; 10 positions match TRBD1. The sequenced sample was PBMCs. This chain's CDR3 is CASSRDRGTEAFF. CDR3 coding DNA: TGCGCCAGCAGCAGGGACAGGGGAACTGAAGCTTTCTTT.